This T cell receptor beta chain was observed in a study of T cell changes during pregnancy in multiple sclerosis. The CDR3 covers 15 residues. V lost 1 base and J lost 5; bases outside the gene matches: 7. CDR1 is SEHNR and CDR2 is FQNEAQ in the germline V gene (reference sequence). Sequencing used immunoSEQ multiplex PCR; TCRdb keeps in-frame clones, though not all of them. In the table there are about 33,000 clones, over 80% of which are singletons. The chain uses TRBV7-9 and TRBJ2-5; 7 nucleotides agree with TRBD1. Sequencing was performed on CD4+ T cells from peripheral blood mononuclear cells, taken in the third trimester of pregnancy. This TCR came from a female donor in good health, enrolled as a control in a pregnancy study. CDR3 amino acids: CASSLGDRELETQYF. CDR3 DNA: TGTGCCAGCAGCTTAGGCGACAGGGAACTGGAGACCCAGTACTTC.